Reported below is one TCR beta chain. What it binds is not known. V was cut by 5 bases and J by 8 bases, with 12 bases left in between. The CDR3 has 12 amino acids. Germline V gene lookup returns CDR1 MGHDK and CDR2 SYGVNS. This sample stems from a study of cytomegalovirus exposure and HLA in healthy donors. As for the study in general: Within an early data release were about 80 million unique TCRs drawn from HLA-typed donors. General study results and limits: Upon later analysis, TCR association rates were observed to vary by HLA locus, being highest for DRB1 and lowest for HLA-C. In a later analysis, donors in an Asian-associated ancestry cluster reportedly had fewer N-insertions in productive TCRs than the cohort mean.

The PCR was carried out with 60 Vbeta primers and 13 Jbeta primers. Method: immunoSEQ multiplex PCR; TCRdb's copy keeps in-frame clones and lacks some. This table has approximately 180,000 clones, about 69% appearing once. This chain joins TRBV25-1 and TRBJ1-1; a possible D gene is TRBD1 (6 bases). The sequence derives from a male donor in good health and CMV-seronegative. Sequenced sample: PBMCs. The CDR3 coding sequence is TGTGCCAGCAGTAGGACAGCTCGCGAAGCTTTCTTT. This gives the protein CASSRTAREAFF. The variable domain in full, with the rest retrieved from reference TRBV25-1 and TRBJ1-1, is EADIYQTPRYLVIGTGKKITLECSQTMGHDKMYWYQQDPGMELHLIHYSYGVNSTEKGDLSSESTVSRIRTEHFPLTLESARPSHTSQYLCASSRTAREAFFGQGTRLTVV.